Following are 12 T cell receptor beta chains from one sample sequenced in a study of T cells in Graves' hyperthyroidism and ophthalmopathy. TCR beta CDR3 sequences were amplified from RNA transcripts. TCR CDR3 regions were first amplified by RT-PCR with HTBI primers. TCRdb called the multiplex PCR reads again in MiXCR, with one record for every CDR3 protein. The repertoire holds fewer than 750,000 distinct CDR3 sequences, with roughly 14% as singletons. Sequences were obtained from blood. These receptors came from a woman in her 40s with Graves' ophthalmopathy.

This clonotype appeared many times. The J gene is TRBJ2-7, the V gene TRBV11-2; the D gene is possibly TRBD2 (6 bases). V lost 5 bases, J lost 4 bases, and 24 bases lay in between. CDR1 and CDR2 (germline): SGHAT, FQNNGV. The CDR3 has 17 amino acids. The CDR3 here is CASSTQFSGTYSYEQYF. The CDR3 bases are TGTGCCAGCAGCACGCAGTTTTCCGGGACTTACAGTTACGAGCAGTACTTC.

This clonotype has at least ten counts. The rearrangement uses TRBV9 and TRBJ2-5; D uncertain. Per germline, CDR1 SGDLS and CDR2 YYNGEE. The CDR3 loop spans 15 amino acids. V was trimmed by 0 bases and J by 3 bases, leaving 12 bases between them. The CDR3 reads CASSVGQITKETQYF. The CDR3, as DNA: TGTGCCAGCAGCGTAGGGCAGATAACAAAAGAGACCCAGTACTTC.

V gene TRBV4-1 combines with J gene TRBJ1-3; D is perhaps TRBD1 (5 bases). V was trimmed by 3 bases and J by 0 bases, leaving 15 bases between them. From germline, CDR1 is MGHRA and CDR2 YSYEKL. This CDR3 is built from 17 residues. The DNA of the CDR3 is TGCGCCAGCAGCCACGAATGGGGGGGAAACTCTGGAAACACCATATATTTT. Its protein product is CASSHEWGGNSGNTIYF.

The table lists this clonotype with many counts. The V and J genes are TRBV15 and TRBJ2-7; tentatively, D is TRBD1 (6 bases). The germline V and J ends were trimmed by 3 bases and 7 bases, with 22 bases remaining between them. The CDR3 totals 16 residues. Germline V gives CDR1 LNHNV, CDR2 YYDKDF (reference sequence). The CDR3 loop is CATSSDGTLVPLEQYF. In DNA, the CDR3 is TGTGCCACCAGCAGTGACGGGACACTAGTTCCTCTGGAGCAGTACTTC.

This clonotype appeared many times. CDR3 residues: CASSYSGGEWAYGYTF. In DNA form, the CDR3 reads TGTGCCAGCAGTTACTCGGGGGGAGAGTGGGCCTATGGCTACACCTTC. The chain links TRBV6-5 to TRBJ1-2; weak D call: TRBD1 (5 bases). The germline V and J ends were trimmed by 0 bases and 4 bases, with 15 bases remaining between them. The CDR3 contains 16 residues. Germline V gene data show CDR1 as MNHEY and CDR2 as SVGAGI.

This chain connects TRBV7-9 to TRBJ1-2; the match to TRBD1 covers 9 bases. This CDR3 comprises 14 residues. Germline values: CDR1 SEHNR, CDR2 FQNEAQ (reference sequence). The V gene end was trimmed by 5 bases and the J gene end by 5 bases; junction bases not matched to a gene: 6. CDR3 nucleotide sequence: TGTGCCAGCAGCGTCTTACAGGGGGCTTATGGCTACACCTTC. This encodes CASSVLQGAYGYTF.

This clonotype was detected only a few times. V is TRBV5-1 and J is TRBJ1-3; D not resolved. V was shortened by 0 bases and J by 4 bases, with 11 bases between the two germline ends. CDR3 length equals 15 residues. Germline V CDR1 and CDR2: SGHRS, YFSETQ. Here the CDR3 reads CASSLAPGSGNTIYF. CDR3 nucleotides: TGCGCCAGCAGCTTGGCCCCAGGATCGGGAAACACCATATATTTT.

The chain links TRBV4-3 to TRBJ2-7; 7 positions match TRBD2. The CDR3 has 13 amino acids. Trimming took 1 base from V and 7 from J; bases not matched to a gene: 4. Germline V gene data show CDR1 as LGHNA and CDR2 as YSLEER. The CDR3 loop reads CASSQGRRGEQYF. For the CDR3, the DNA is TGCGCCAGCAGCCAAGGTCGGCGGGGGGAGCAGTACTTC.

This clonotype was counted ten times or more. The J gene is TRBJ2-7, the V gene TRBV20-1; tentative D call: TRBD1 (5 bases). Germline CDR1 reads DFQATT; CDR2 reads SNEGSKA (reference sequence). Deletions cut 3 bases from V and 5 bases from J, with 14 bases between. This CDR3 has 13 amino acids. The CDR3: CSASWGARDEQYF. As DNA, the CDR3 is TGCAGTGCTAGTTGGGGCGCCCGTGACGAGCAGTACTTC.

This chain uses TRBV7-4 with TRBJ2-7; D perhaps matches TRBD2 (5 bases). Germline lookup yields CDR1 SGHVT and CDR2 SQSDAQ. CDR3 length: 13 amino acids. V was trimmed by 5 bases and J by 5 bases, leaving 13 bases between them. The DNA for the CDR3 is TGTGCCAGCAGCACTGGTTCCGGGGACGAGCAGTACTTC. This encodes CASSTGSGDEQYF.

The sample holds many counts of this clonotype. The rearrangement uses TRBV19 and TRBJ1-1; tentative D call: TRBD1 (5 bases). CDR3 size: 15 residues. CDR1 is LNHDA and CDR2 is SQIVND in the germline V gene (reference sequence). V was cut by 2 bases and J by 2 bases, with 12 bases left in between. The CDR3, as DNA: TGTGCCAGTAGTATATATCAGGGAGGTAACACTGAAGCTTTCTTT. It yields the protein CASSIYQGGNTEAFF.

In this sample, this clonotype turned up many times. The rearrangement uses TRBV27 and TRBJ2-7; weak D call: TRBD2 (5 bases). The V gene lost 3 bases and the J gene lost 0 bases, with 12 bases spanning the gap. This CDR3 contains 15 residues. CDR1 and CDR2 (germline): MNHEY, SMNVEV (reference sequence). CDR3: CASSLEAVPSYEQYF. The CDR3 DNA reads TGTGCCAGCAGTTTGGAAGCGGTTCCCTCCTACGAGCAGTACTTC.